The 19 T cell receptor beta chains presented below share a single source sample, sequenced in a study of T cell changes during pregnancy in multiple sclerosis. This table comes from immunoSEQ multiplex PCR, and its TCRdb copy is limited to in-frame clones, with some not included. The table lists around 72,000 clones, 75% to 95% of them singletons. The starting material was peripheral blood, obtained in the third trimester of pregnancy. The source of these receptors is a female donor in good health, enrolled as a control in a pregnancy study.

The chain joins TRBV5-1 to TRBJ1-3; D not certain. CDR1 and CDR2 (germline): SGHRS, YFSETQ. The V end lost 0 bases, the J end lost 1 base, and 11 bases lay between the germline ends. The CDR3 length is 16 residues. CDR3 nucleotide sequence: TGCGCCAGCAGCTTGGGCCCGGGTGGGTCTGGAAACACCATATATTTT. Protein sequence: CASSLGPGGSGNTIYF.

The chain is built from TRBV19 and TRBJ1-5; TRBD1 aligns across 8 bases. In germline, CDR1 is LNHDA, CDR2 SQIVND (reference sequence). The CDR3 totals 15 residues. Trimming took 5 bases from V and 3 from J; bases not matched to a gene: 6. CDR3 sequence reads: CASSLDRAYNQPQHF. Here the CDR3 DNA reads TGTGCCAGTAGTCTGGACAGGGCTTACAATCAGCCCCAGCATTTT.

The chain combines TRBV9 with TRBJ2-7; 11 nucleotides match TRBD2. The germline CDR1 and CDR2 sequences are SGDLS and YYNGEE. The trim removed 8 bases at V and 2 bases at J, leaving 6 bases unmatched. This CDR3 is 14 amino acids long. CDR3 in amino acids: CASGGTSGTYEQYF. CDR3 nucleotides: TGTGCCAGTGGGGGGACTAGCGGTACCTACGAGCAGTACTTC.

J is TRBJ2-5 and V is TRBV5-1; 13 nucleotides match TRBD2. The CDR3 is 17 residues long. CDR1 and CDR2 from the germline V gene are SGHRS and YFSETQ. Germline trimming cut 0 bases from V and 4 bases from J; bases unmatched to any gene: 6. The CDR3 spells CASSLAGLAGVRETQYF. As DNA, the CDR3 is TGCGCCAGCAGCTTGGCCGGACTAGCGGGAGTCAGAGAGACCCAGTACTTC.

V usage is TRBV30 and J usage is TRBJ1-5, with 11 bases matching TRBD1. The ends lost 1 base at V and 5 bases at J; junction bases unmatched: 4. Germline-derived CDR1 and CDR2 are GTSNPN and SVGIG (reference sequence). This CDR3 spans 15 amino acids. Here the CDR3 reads CAWSGGQGDDQPQHF. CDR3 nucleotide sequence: TGTGCCTGGAGTGGGGGACAGGGGGACGATCAGCCCCAGCATTTT.

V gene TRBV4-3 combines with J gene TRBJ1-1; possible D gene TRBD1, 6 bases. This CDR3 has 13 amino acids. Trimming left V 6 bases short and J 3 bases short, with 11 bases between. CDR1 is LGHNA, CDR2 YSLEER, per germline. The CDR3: CASRKGGHTEAFF. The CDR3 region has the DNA TGCGCCAGCAGAAAGGGGGGGCACACTGAAGCTTTCTTT.

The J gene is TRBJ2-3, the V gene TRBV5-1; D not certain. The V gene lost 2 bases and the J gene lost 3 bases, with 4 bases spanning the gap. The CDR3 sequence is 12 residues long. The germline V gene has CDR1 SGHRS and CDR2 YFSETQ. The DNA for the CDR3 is TGCGCCAGCAGCTTCCCGACAGATACGCAGTATTTT. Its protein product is CASSFPTDTQYF. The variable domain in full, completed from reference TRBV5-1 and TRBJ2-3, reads KAGVTQTPRYLIKTRGQQVTLSCSPISGHRSVSWYQQTPGQGLQFLFEYFSETQRNKGNFPGRFSGRQFSNSRSEMNVSTLELGDSALYLCASSFPTDTQYFGPGTRLTVL.

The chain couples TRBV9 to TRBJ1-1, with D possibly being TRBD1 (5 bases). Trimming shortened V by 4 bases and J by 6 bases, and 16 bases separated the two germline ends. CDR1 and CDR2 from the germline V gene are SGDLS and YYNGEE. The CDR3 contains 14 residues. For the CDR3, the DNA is TGTGCCAGCAGCACCCGACAGTCAACAGCTGAAGCTTTCTTT. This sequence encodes CASSTRQSTAEAFF. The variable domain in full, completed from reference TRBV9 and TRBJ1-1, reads DSGVTQTPKHLITATGQRVTLRCSPRSGDLSVYWYQQSLDQGLQFLIQYYNGEERAKGNILERFSAQQFPDLHSELNLSSLELGDSALYFCASSTRQSTAEAFFGQGTRLTVV.

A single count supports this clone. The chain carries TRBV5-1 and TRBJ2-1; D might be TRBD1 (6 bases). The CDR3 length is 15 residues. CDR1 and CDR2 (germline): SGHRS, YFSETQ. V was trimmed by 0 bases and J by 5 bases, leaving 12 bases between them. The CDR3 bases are TGCGCCAGCAGCTTGGACAGGGAAAGCGACAATGAGCAGTTCTTC. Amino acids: CASSLDRESDNEQFF.

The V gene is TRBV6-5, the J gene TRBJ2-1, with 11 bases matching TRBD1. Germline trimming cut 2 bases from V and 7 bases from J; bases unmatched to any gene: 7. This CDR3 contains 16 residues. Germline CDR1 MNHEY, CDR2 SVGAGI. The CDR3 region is CASSYGRTGGRNEQFF. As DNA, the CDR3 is TGTGCCAGCAGTTACGGACGGACAGGGGGCCGAAATGAGCAGTTCTTC.

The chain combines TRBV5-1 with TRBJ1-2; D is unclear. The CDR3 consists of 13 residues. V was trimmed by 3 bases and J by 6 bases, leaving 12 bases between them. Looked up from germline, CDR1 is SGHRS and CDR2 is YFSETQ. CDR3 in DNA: TGCGCCAGCAGCTCGGGGATTTTTAATGGCTACACCTTC. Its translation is CASSSGIFNGYTF.

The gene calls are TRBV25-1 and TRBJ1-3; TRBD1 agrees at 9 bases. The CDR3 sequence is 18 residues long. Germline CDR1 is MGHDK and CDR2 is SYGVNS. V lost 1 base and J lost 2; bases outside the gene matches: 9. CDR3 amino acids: CASSEWVSRTGAGNTIYF. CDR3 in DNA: TGTGCCAGCAGTGAATGGGTATCTAGGACAGGGGCTGGAAACACCATATATTTT.

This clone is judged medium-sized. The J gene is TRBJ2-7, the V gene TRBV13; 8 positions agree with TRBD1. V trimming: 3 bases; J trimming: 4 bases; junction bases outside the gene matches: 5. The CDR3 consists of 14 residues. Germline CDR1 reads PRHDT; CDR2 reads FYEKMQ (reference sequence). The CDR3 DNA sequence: TGTGCCAGCAGCTTGGACAGGGTCTTGTACGAGCAGTACTTC. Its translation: CASSLDRVLYEQYF.

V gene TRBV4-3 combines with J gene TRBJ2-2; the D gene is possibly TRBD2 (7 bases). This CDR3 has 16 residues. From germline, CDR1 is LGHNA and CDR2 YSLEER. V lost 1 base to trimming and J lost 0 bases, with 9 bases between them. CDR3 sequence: CASSQGGGANTGELFF. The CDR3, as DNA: TGCGCCAGCAGCCAAGGAGGGGGGGCGAACACCGGGGAGCTGTTTTTT.

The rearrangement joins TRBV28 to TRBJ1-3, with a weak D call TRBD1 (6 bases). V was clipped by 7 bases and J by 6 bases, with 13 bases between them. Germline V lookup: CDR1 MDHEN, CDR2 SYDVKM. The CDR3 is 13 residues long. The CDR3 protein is CASTTGSANTIYF. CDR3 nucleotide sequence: TGTGCCAGCACAACAGGGTCGGCAAACACCATATATTTT.

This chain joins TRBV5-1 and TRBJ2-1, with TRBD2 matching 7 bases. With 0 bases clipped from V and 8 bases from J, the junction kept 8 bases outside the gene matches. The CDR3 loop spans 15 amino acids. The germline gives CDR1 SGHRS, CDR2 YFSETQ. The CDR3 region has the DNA TGCGCCAGCAGCTTGGGCAGGGAGGGTCTCCATGAGCAGTTCTTC. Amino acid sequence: CASSLGREGLHEQFF.

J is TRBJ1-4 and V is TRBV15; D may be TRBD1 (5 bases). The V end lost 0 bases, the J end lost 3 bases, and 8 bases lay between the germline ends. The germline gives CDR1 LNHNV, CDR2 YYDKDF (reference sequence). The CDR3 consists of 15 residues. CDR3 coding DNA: TGTGCCACCAGCAGAGATCGACAGTCTAATGAAAAACTGTTTTTT. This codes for CATSRDRQSNEKLFF. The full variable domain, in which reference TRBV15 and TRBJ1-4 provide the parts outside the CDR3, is DAMVIQNPRYQVTQFGKPVTLSCSQTLNHNVMYWYQQKSSQAPKLLFHYYDKDFNNEADTPDNFQSRRPNTSFCFLDIRSPGLGDTAMYLCATSRDRQSNEKLFFGSGTQLSVL.

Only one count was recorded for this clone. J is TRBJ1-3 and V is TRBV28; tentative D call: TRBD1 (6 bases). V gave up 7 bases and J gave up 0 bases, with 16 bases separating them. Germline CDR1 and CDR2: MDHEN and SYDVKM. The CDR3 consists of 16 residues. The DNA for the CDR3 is TGTGCCAGCAACACTCGGGGGGCTGTCTCTGGAAACACCATATATTTT. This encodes CASNTRGAVSGNTIYF.

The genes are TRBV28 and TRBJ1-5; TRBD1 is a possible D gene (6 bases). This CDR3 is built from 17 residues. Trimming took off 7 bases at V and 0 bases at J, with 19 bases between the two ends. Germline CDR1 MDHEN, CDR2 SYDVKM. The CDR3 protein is CASNFRSGTPSNQPQHF. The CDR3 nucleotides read TGTGCCAGCAATTTCAGATCCGGGACACCTAGCAATCAGCCCCAGCATTTT.